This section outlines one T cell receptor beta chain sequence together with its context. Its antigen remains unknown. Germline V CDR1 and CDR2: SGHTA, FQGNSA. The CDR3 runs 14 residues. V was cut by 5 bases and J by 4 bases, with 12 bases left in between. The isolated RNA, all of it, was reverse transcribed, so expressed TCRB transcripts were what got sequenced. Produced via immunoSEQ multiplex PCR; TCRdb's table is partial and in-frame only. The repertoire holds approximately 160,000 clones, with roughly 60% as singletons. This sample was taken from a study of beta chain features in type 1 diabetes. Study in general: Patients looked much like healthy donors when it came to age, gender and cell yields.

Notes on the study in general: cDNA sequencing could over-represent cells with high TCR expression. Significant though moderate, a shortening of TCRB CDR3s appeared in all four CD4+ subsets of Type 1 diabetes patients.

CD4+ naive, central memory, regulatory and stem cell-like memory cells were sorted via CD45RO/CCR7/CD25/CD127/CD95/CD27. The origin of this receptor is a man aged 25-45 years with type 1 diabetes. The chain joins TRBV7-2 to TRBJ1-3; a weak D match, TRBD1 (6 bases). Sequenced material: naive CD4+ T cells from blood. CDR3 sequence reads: CASSMDSIGNTIYF. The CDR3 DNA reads TGTGCCAGCAGCATGGACAGTATAGGAAACACCATATATTTT.